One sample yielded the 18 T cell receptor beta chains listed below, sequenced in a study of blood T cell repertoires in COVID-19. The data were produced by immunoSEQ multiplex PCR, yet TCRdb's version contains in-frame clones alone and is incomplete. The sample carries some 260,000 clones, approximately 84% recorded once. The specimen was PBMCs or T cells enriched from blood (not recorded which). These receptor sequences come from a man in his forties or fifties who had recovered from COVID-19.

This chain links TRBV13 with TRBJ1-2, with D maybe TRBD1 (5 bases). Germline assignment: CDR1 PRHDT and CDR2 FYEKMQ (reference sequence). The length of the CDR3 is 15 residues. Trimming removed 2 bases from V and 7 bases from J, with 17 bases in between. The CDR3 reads CASSLLGSEGAGYTF. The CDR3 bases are TGTGCCAGCAGCTTATTAGGATCGGAAGGGGCTGGCTACACCTTC. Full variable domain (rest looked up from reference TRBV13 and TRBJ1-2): AAGVIQSPRHLIKEKRETATLKCYPIPRHDTVYWYQQGPGQDPQFLISFYEKMQSDKGSIPDRFSAQQFSDYHSELNMSSLELGDSALYFCASSLLGSEGAGYTFGSGTRLTVV.

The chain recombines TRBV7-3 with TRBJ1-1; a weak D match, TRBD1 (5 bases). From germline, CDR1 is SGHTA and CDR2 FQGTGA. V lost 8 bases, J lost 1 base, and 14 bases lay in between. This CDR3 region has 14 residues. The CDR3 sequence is CASRSGQQNTEAFF. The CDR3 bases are TGTGCCAGCCGTTCTGGACAACAGAACACTGAAGCTTTCTTT.

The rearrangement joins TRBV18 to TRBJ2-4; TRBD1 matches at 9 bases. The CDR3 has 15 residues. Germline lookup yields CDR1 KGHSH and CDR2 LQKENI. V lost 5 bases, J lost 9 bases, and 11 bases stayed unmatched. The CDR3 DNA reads TGTGCCAGCTCAATCAACCGGGACAGGGAAGGCATTCAGTACTTC. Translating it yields CASSINRDREGIQYF.

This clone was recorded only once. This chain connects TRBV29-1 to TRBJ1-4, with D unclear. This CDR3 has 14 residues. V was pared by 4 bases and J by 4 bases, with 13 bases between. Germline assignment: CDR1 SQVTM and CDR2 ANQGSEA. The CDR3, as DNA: TGCAGCGTTGGAACAGCGGGCTTTAATGAAAAACTGTTTTTT. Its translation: CSVGTAGFNEKLFF.

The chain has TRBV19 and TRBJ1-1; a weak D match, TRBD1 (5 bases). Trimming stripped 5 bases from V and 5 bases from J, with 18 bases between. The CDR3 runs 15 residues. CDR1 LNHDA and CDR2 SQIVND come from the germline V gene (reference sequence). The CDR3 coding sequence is TGTGCCAGTAGTGAGGACACTGGTGGGTGGACTGAAGCTTTCTTT. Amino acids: CASSEDTGGWTEAFF.

CDR3 nucleotide sequence: TGTGCCAGCAGCCACGGGACTAGCGGCAACACAGATACGCAGTATTTT. Protein product: CASSHGTSGNTDTQYF. The chain recombines TRBV7-2 with TRBJ2-3, with 11 bases aligning to TRBD2. Losses at the gene ends were 5 bases for V and 2 bases for J; bases not matched to a gene: 6. The CDR3 has 16 amino acids. The germline gives CDR1 SGHTA, CDR2 FQGNSA.

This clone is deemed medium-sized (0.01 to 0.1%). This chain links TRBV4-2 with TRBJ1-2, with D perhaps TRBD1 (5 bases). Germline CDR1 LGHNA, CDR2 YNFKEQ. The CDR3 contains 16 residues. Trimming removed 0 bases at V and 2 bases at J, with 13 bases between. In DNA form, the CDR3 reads TGTGCCAGCAGCCAAGATAACGGGGGGATAAACTATGGCTACACCTTC. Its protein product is CASSQDNGGINYGYTF.

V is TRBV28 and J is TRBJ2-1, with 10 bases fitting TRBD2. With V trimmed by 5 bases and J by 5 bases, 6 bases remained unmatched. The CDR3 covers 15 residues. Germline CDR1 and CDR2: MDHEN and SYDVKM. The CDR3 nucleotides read TGTGCCAGCAGTGATCGGACTAGCGGCGACAATGAGCAGTTCTTC. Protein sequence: CASSDRTSGDNEQFF.

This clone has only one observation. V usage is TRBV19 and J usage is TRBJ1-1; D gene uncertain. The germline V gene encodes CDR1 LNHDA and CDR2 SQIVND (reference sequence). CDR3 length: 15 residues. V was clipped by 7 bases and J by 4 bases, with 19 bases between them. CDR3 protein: CASTDATGVITEAFF. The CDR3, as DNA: TGTGCCAGTACTGACGCGACGGGAGTGATCACTGAAGCTTTCTTT. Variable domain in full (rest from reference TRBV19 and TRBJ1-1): DGGITQSPKYLFRKEGQNVTLSCEQNLNHDAMYWYRQDPGQGLRLIYYSQIVNDFQKGDIAEGYSVSREKKESFPLTVTSAQKNPTAFYLCASTDATGVITEAFFGQGTRLTVV.

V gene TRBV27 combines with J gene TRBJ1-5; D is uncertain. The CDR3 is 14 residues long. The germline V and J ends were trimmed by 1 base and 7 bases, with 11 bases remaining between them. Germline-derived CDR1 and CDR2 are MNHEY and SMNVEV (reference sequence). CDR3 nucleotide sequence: TGTGCCAGCAGTTTATGGTTCGGCGGCCAGCCCCAGCATTTT. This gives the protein CASSLWFGGQPQHF.

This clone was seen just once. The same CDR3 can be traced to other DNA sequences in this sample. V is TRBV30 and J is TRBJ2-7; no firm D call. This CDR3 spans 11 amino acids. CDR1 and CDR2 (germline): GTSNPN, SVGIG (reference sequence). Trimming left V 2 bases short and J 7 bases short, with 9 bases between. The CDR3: CAWSLGGEQYF. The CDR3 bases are TGTGCCTGGAGTCTTGGCGGAGAGCAGTACTTC.

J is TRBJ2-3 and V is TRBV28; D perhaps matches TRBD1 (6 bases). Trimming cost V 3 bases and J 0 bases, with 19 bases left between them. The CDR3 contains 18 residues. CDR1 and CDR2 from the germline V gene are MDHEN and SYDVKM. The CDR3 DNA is TGTGCCAGCAGTTTCGTGGATCAGGGGCCCCCTAGCACAGATACGCAGTATTTT. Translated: CASSFVDQGPPSTDTQYF.

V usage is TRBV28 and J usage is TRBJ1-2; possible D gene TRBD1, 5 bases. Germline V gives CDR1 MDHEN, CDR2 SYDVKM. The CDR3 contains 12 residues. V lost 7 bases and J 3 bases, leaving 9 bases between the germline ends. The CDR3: CASNTGDYGYTF. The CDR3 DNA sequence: TGTGCCAGCAATACGGGGGACTATGGCTACACCTTC.

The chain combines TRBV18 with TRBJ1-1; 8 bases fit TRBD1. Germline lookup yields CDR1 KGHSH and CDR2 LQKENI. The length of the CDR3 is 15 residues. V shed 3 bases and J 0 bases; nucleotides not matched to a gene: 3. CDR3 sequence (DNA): TGTGCCAGCTCACCGACAGGGGAAATGAACACTGAAGCTTTCTTT. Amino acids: CASSPTGEMNTEAFF.

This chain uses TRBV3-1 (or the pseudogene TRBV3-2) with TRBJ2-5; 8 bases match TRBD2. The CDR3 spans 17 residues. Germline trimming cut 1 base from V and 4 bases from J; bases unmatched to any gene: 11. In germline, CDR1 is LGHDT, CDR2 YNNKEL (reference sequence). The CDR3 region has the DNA TGTGCCAGCAGCCAAGCGTTTCAGGGGCTAGCGGGAGAGACCCAGTACTTC. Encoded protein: CASSQAFQGLAGETQYF.

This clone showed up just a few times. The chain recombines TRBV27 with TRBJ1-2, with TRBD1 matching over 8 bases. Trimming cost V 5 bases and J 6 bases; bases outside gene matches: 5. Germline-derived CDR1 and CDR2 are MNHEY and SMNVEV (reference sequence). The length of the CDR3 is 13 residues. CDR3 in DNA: TGTGCCAGCAGTAGTAGGACAGGGAATGGCTACACCTTC. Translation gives CASSSRTGNGYTF.

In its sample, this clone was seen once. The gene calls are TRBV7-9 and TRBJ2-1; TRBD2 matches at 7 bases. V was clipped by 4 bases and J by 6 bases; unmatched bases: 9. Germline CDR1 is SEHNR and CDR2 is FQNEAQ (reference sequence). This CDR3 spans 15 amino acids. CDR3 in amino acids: CASSSPQRDRNEQFF. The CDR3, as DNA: TGTGCCAGCAGCTCCCCCCAGCGGGACCGCAATGAGCAGTTCTTC. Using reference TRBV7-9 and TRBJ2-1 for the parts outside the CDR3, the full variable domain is DTGVSQNPRHKITKRGQNVTFRCDPISEHNRLYWYRQTLGQGPEFLTYFQNEAQLEKSRLLSDRFSAERPKGSFSTLEIQRTEQGDSAMYLCASSSPQRDRNEQFFGPGTRLTVL.

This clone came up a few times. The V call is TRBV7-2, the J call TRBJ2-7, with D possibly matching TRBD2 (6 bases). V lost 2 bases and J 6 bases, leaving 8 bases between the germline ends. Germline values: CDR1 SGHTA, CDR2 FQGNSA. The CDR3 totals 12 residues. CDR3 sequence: CASSLLAPEQYF. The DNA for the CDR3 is TGTGCCAGCAGCTTACTAGCGCCCGAGCAGTACTTC.